The entry that follows covers one T cell receptor beta chain sequence. The record originates from a study of early T cells in non-severe SARS-CoV-2 infection. In the study overall: The sequenced material was bulk RNA from unsorted whole blood, and its chains were unpaired.

The trim removed 4 bases at V and 3 bases at J, leaving 10 bases unmatched. The CDR3 extends over 16 amino acids. CDR1 is SEHNR and CDR2 is FQNEAQ in the germline V gene (reference sequence). Attached unique molecular identifiers marked individual cDNA molecules. MiXCR, run by TCRdb on the 5' RACE reads, gives a single entry per CDR3 protein. The data show around 30,000 distinct CDR3 sequences, approximately 5.2% seen once. Material: whole blood. The sequence was obtained from an adult who was a healthcare worker with PCR-confirmed SARS-CoV-2 infection or an uninfected control (not recorded which). The V gene is TRBV7-9, the J gene TRBJ2-3; TRBD1 aligns across 7 bases. Here the CDR3 reads CASSSAGTELTDTQYF. The CDR3 nucleotides are TGTGCCAGCAGCTCTGCCGGGACAGAACTGACAGATACGCAGTATTTT. Based on the CDR3 plus reference TRBV7-9 and TRBJ2-3, the full variable domain is DTGVSQNPRHKITKRGQNVTFRCDPISEHNRLYWYRQTLGQGPEFLTYFQNEAQLEKSRLLSDRFSAERPKGSFSTLEIQRTEQGDSAMYLCASSSAGTELTDTQYFGPGTRLTVL.